The following is a T cell receptor (beta chain) sequence with its context. Data came from immunoSEQ multiplex PCR; TCRdb stores just in-frame clones and leaves some out. The table lists 100,000 to 120,000 clones, 75% to 80% of them singletons, with 16% in the top ten. The data are from a study of blood T cell repertoires in COVID-19. Germline assignment: CDR1 SGHRS and CDR2 YFSETQ. This CDR3 has 16 amino acids. V was clipped by 0 bases and J by 0 bases; unmatched bases: 4. The clonotype was recovered from a woman of 80 years or more with active or convalescent COVID-19. The sequenced material came from peripheral blood. The rearrangement joins TRBV5-1 to TRBJ2-3; 7 bases align to TRBD2. The CDR3 region has the DNA TGCGCCAGCAGCTTGGAGACTAGCTCCAGCACAGATACGCAGTATTTT. Translated, it gives CASSLETSSSTDTQYF.